This T cell receptor (beta chain) was obtained from a study of cytomegalovirus exposure and HLA in healthy donors. Study-level points and caveats: Data from an earlier analysis indicated that most TCR beta V segments were productive either about 87% or about 30% of the time. Whilst most TCR sequences proved rare, a subset of public TCRs occurred across many donors.

With regard to this clone: The antigen is undetermined.

The germline CDR1 and CDR2 sequences are LNHDA and SQIVND (reference sequence). The CDR3 has 15 amino acids. The J segment lost 5 bases and the V segment lost 5 bases, leaving 7 bases of the junction unmatched. PCR involved 60 Vbeta and 13 Jbeta primers. The table came from immunoSEQ multiplex PCR; TCRdb's copy has only in-frame clones and leaves some out. This table holds roughly 180,000 clones, 75% to 85% found once. The specimen sequenced was PBMCs. The receptor was isolated from a man aged 18 to 30 in good health and CMV-seronegative. The chain uses TRBV19 and TRBJ1-1; 11 positions match TRBD1. The CDR3 sequence is CASSPWDRGGTEAFF. CDR3 sequence (DNA): TGTGCCAGTAGTCCCTGGGACAGGGGGGGTACTGAAGCTTTCTTT.